This T cell receptor beta chain was captured in a study of CD8+ T cells in alopecia areata. Background on the study: It was oral tofacitinib, at 5 to 10 mg twice daily, that treated patients received. Tofacitinib was given for 6 to 18 months, then stopped for 6 months. Study-wide findings and caveats: Tofacitinib significantly lowered scalp clonality and expanded CD8+ clones among the top 100. Scalp sequencing captures resident alphabeta T cells of normal skin too.

Sample treatment: oral pan-JAK inhibitor, 5-10 mg twice daily. The CDR3 is 14 amino acids. After removal of 8 bases from V and 6 bases from J, the junction contained 14 bases not matched to a gene. Germline loops: CDR1 SQVTM, CDR2 ANQGSEA. Extraction of RNA preceded its reverse transcription into cDNA, which served as the sequencing template. The data were produced by immunoSEQ multiplex PCR, yet TCRdb's version contains in-frame clones alone and is incomplete. The table shows about 64,000 clones, with roughly 50% occurring only once. About this clone itself: What it recognizes is unknown.

The J gene is TRBJ2-7, the V gene TRBV29-1; 9 bases agree with TRBD2. The sequencing here drew on CD8+ T cells sorted from blood, taken between weeks 36 and 40, from a patient treated with tofacitinib. The source is a human donor with alopecia areata. The CDR3 coding sequence is TGCAGCATCCCGAAGGATAGCGGGAGCCGCGAGCAGTACTTC. As protein: CSIPKDSGSREQYF.